This paragraph reports one T cell receptor beta chain. These data are taken from a study of blood T cell repertoires in COVID-19. Libraries were prepared by immunoSEQ multiplex PCR; TCRdb keeps only in-frame clonotypes and omits some of them. Here the sample spans 100,000 to 110,000 clones, about 80% being singletons. CDR1 and CDR2 (germline): SGHRS, YFSETQ. J was trimmed by 0 bases and V by 7 bases; bases with no gene match: 4. The CDR3 length is 13 residues. The chain recombines TRBV5-1 with TRBJ2-7; TRBD1 agrees at 7 bases. Sequencing input: peripheral blood. The sequence derives from a man aged 65 to 79 with active or convalescent COVID-19. The CDR3 region is CASRTGYSYEQYF. The CDR3 bases are TGCGCCAGCCGGACAGGCTACTCCTACGAGCAGTACTTC.